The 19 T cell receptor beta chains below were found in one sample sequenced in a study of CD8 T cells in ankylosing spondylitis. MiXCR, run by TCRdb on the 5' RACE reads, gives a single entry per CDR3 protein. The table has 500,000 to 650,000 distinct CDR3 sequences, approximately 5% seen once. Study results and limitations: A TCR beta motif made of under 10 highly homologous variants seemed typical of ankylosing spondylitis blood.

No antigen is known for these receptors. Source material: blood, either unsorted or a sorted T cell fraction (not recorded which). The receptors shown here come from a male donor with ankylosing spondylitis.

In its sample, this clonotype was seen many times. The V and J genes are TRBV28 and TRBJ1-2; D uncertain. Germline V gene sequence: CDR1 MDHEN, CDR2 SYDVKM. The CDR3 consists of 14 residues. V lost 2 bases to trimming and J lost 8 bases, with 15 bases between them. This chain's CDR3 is CASSLGSSLAGYTF. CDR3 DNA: TGTGCCAGCAGTTTAGGGTCGTCCCTTGCAGGCTACACCTTC.

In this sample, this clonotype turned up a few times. In nucleotides, the CDR3 is TGTGCCACTCCTGGCCCAAGCGGCACCGGGGAGCTGTTTTTT. This sequence encodes CATPGPSGTGELFF. The chain is built from TRBV15 and TRBJ2-2; the D gene is possibly TRBD2 (5 bases). Germline V gives CDR1 LNHNV, CDR2 YYDKDF (reference sequence). The germline V and J ends were trimmed by 9 bases and 4 bases, with 15 bases remaining between them. The CDR3 is 14 amino acids.

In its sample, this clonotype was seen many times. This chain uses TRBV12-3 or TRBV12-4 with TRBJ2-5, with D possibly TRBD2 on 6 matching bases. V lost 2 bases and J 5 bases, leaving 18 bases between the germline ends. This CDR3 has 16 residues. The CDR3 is CASSLSSGRGGETQYF. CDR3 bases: TGTGCCAGCAGTTTATCGAGCGGTAGAGGAGGGGAGACCCAGTACTTC.

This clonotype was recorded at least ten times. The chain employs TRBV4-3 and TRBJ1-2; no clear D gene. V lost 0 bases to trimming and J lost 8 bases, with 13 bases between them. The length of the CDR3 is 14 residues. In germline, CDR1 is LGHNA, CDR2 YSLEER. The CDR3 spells CASSQEREPKGYTF. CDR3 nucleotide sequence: TGCGCCAGCAGCCAAGAAAGGGAACCCAAAGGCTACACCTTC.

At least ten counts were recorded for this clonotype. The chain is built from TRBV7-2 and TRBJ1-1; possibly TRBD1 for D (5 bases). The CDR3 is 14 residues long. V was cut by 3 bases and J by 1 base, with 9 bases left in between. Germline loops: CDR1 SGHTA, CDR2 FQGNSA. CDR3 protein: CASSFRQSNTEAFF. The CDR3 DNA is TGTGCCAGCAGCTTCCGACAGTCGAACACTGAAGCTTTCTTT. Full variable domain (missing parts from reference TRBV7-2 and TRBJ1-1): GAGVSQSPSNKVTEKGKDVELRCDPISGHTALYWYRQSLGQGLEFLIYFQGNSAPDKSGLPSDRFSAERTGGSVSTLTIQRTQQEDSAVYLCASSFRQSNTEAFFGQGTRLTVV.

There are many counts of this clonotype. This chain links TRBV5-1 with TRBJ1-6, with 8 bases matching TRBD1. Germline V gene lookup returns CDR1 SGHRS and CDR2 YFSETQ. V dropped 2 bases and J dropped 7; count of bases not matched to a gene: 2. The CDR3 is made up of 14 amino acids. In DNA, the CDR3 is TGCGCCAGCAGCTTCCGGGACAGGAATTCACCCCTCCACTTT. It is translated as CASSFRDRNSPLHF.

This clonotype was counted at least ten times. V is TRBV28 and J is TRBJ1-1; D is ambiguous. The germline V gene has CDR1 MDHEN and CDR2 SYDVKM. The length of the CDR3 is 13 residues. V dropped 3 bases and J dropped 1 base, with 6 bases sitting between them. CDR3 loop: CASSFGSNTEAFF. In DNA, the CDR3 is TGTGCCAGCAGTTTTGGGTCGAACACTGAAGCTTTCTTT.

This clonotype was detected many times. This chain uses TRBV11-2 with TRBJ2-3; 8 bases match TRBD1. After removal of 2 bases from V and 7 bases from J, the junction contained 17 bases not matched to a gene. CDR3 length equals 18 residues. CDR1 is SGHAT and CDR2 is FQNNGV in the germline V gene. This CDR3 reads CASSLFESGTGLRNTQYF. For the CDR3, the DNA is TGTGCCAGCAGCTTATTCGAATCCGGGACAGGACTTCGAAATACGCAGTATTTT.

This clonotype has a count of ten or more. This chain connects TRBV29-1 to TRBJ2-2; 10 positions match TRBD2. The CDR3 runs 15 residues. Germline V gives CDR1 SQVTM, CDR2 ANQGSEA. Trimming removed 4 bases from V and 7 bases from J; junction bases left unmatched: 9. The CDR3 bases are TGCAGCGTTGTTCCCAGCGGGAGGGCCGGCGGGGAGCTGTTTTTT. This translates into CSVVPSGRAGGELFF.

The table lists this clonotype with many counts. CDR3 bases: TGCGCCAGCAGCTTGGAACAGACCGTCTACGAGCAGTACTTC. It codes for CASSLEQTVYEQYF. V and J are TRBV5-1 and TRBJ2-7; D gene ambiguous. CDR1 and CDR2 (germline): SGHRS, YFSETQ. The CDR3 consists of 14 residues. The V end was cut by 0 bases, the J end by 3 bases, with 10 bases between. The complete variable domain, with remaining parts taken from reference TRBV5-1 and TRBJ2-7, reads KAGVTQTPRYLIKTRGQQVTLSCSPISGHRSVSWYQQTPGQGLQFLFEYFSETQRNKGNFPGRFSGRQFSNSRSEMNVSTLELGDSALYLCASSLEQTVYEQYFGPGTRLTVT.

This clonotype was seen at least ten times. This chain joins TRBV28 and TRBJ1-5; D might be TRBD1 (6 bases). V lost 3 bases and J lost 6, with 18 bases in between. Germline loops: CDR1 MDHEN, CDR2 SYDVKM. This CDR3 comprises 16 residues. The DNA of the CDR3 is TGTGCCAGCAGTTTTGGGACTACAGGGCCGGCTCAGCCCCAGCATTTT. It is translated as CASSFGTTGPAQPQHF.

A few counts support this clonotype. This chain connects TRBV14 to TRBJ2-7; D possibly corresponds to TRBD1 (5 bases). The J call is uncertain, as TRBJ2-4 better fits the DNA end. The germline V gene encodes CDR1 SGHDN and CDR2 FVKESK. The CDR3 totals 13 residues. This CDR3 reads CASSLPPDIIQYF. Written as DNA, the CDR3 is TGTGCCAGCAGTCTGCCCCCGGACATCATTCAGTACTTC.

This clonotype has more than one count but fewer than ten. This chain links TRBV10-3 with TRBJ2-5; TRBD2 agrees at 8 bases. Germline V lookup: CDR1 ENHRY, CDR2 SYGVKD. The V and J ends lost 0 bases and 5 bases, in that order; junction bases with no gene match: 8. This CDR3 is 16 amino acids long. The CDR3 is CAISESPSGSLETQYF. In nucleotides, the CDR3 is TGTGCCATCAGTGAGTCGCCCAGCGGGAGTCTGGAGACCCAGTACTTC.

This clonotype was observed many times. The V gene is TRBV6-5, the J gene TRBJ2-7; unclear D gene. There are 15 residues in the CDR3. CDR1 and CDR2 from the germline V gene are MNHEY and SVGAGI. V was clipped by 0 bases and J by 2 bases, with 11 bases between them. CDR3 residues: CASSYSSAFAYEQYF. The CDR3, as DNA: TGTGCCAGCAGTTACTCGTCGGCATTTGCCTACGAGCAGTACTTC.

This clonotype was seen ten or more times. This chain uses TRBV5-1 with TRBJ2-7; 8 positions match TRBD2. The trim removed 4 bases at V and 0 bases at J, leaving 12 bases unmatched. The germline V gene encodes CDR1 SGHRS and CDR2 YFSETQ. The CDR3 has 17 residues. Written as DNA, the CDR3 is TGCGCCAGCAGCCCCACGGGGGGGCGGGTGTTCTCCTACGAGCAGTACTTC. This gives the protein CASSPTGGRVFSYEQYF.

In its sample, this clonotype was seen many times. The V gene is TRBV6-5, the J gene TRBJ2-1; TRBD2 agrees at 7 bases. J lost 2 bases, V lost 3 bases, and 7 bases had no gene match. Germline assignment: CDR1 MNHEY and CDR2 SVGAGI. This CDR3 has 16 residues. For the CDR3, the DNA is TGTGCCAGCAGTTATCTGGCGGGGGACCCCTACAATGAGCAGTTCTTC. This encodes CASSYLAGDPYNEQFF.

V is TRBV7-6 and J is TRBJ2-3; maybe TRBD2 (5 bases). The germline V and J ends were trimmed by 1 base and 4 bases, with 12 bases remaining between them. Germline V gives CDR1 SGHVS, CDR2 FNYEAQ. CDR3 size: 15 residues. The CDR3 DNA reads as TGTGCCAGCAGCTTAGGCGGAGGTCGGTCAGATACGCAGTATTTT. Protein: CASSLGGGRSDTQYF.

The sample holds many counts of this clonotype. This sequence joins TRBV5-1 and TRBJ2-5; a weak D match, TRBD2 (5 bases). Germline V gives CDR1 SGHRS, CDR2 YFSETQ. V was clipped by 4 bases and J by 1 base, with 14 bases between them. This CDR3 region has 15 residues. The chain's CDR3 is CASSPRRRFQETQYF. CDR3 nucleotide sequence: TGCGCCAGCAGCCCCAGGAGGAGATTCCAAGAGACCCAGTACTTC.

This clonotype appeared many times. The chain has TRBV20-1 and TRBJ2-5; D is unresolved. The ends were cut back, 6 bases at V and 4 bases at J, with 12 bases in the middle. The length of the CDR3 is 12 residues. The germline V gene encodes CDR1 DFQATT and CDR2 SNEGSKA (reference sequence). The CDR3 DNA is TGCAGTGCCACCTGGACGGGAGAGACCCAGTACTTC. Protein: CSATWTGETQYF.